A single sample gave rise to the 14 T cell receptor beta chains below, sequenced in a study of cytomegalovirus exposure and HLA in healthy donors. The primer mix had 60 Vbeta and 13 Jbeta primers. Generated by immunoSEQ multiplex PCR, the TCRdb table keeps only in-frame clones and is missing some. The sample table sets out some 76,000 clones. The sequencing input was PBMCs. The receptors shown here come from a boy younger than 18 in good health and CMV-seronegative.

The genes are TRBV5-1 and TRBJ2-5, with TRBD2 matching over 9 bases. J gave up 3 bases and V 5 bases, and 8 bases lay outside the gene matches. The CDR3 totals 15 residues. In germline, CDR1 is SGHRS, CDR2 YFSETQ. The CDR3 is CASSTQSSGEETQYF. In nucleotides, the CDR3 is TGCGCCAGCAGTACTCAATCTAGCGGGGAAGAGACCCAGTACTTC.

This chain joins TRBV2 and TRBJ1-4, with 8 bases fitting TRBD1. CDR1 and CDR2 (germline): SNHLY, FYNNEI. V lost 7 bases and J lost 7; bases outside the gene matches: 8. The CDR3 covers 14 residues. The CDR3 spells CASTVTGVFEKLFF. CDR3 bases: TGTGCCAGCACTGTGACAGGGGTATTTGAAAAACTGTTTTTT.

V gene TRBV19 combines with J gene TRBJ1-1; a possible D gene is TRBD1 (6 bases). V lost 4 bases and J lost 5, with 8 bases in between. Germline V gene sequence: CDR1 LNHDA, CDR2 SQIVND (reference sequence). This CDR3 spans 12 amino acids. The CDR3 region is CASSTQGTEAFF. In DNA form, the CDR3 reads TGTGCCAGTAGTACCCAGGGGACTGAAGCTTTCTTT.

The rearrangement uses TRBV9 and TRBJ1-4; 10 positions match TRBD1. Looked up from germline, CDR1 is SGDLS and CDR2 is YYNGEE. V lost 2 bases and J lost 8; bases outside the gene matches: 9. This CDR3 has 16 amino acids. The CDR3 DNA reads as TGTGCCAGCAGCGTTCAGACAGGGGGCGGAGGGGAAAAACTGTTTTTT. It specifies CASSVQTGGGGEKLFF.

The V call is TRBV5-4, the J call TRBJ1-1; 7 positions agree with TRBD1. V dropped 0 bases and J dropped 11; count of bases not matched to a gene: 13. Germline V gives CDR1 SGHNT, CDR2 YYREEE (reference sequence). This CDR3 spans 15 amino acids. Here the CDR3 reads CASSLEGMTGLGAFF. CDR3 bases: TGTGCCAGCAGCTTGGAGGGGATGACAGGGTTAGGGGCTTTCTTT. Variable domain in full (rest from reference TRBV5-4 and TRBJ1-1): ETGVTQSPTHLIKTRGQQVTLRCSSQSGHNTVSWYQQALGQGPQFIFQYYREEENGRGNFPPRFSGLQFPNYSSELNVNALELDDSALYLCASSLEGMTGLGAFFGQGTRLTVV.

V is TRBV4-3 and J is TRBJ2-1; D may be TRBD2 (5 bases). V gave up 0 bases and J gave up 4 bases, with 10 bases separating them. CDR3 size: 15 residues. CDR1 LGHNA and CDR2 YSLEER come from the germline V gene. The CDR3 DNA reads as TGCGCCAGCAGCCAAGAGGTCCCGGGGTACAATGAGCAGTTCTTC. Its translation: CASSQEVPGYNEQFF.

The J gene is TRBJ1-1, the V gene TRBV6-5; 8 bases agree with TRBD1. CDR1 MNHEY and CDR2 SVGAGI come from the germline V gene. The CDR3 spans 13 residues. The ends lost 10 bases at V and 4 bases at J; junction bases unmatched: 8. CDR3 DNA: TGTGCCACGGACAGGGTAGGGGGCACTGAAGCTTTCTTT. This gives the protein CATDRVGGTEAFF.

The rearrangement links TRBV4-3 to TRBJ2-1; D gene unclear. CDR1 and CDR2 (germline): LGHNA, YSLEER. Trimming left V 1 base short and J 0 bases short, with 7 bases between. The length of the CDR3 is 15 residues. Written as DNA, the CDR3 is TGCGCCAGCAGCCAAGCGCCGAGCTCCTACAATGAGCAGTTCTTC. Amino acid sequence: CASSQAPSSYNEQFF.

The J gene is TRBJ1-2, the V gene TRBV4-2; 9 bases are a match to TRBD1. Losses at the gene ends were 0 bases for V and 5 bases for J; bases not matched to a gene: 10. The germline V gene encodes CDR1 LGHNA and CDR2 YNFKEQ. This CDR3 comprises 17 residues. The CDR3 nucleotides read TGTGCCAGCAGCCAAGATGCAGAGGGGACAGGGAATTATGGCTACACCTTC. Its translation: CASSQDAEGTGNYGYTF.

V and J are TRBV7-9 and TRBJ2-2, with 7 bases identical to TRBD1. CDR3 length: 15 amino acids. V shed 5 bases and J 2 bases; nucleotides not matched to a gene: 5. Germline V lookup: CDR1 SEHNR, CDR2 FQNEAQ (reference sequence). The CDR3 DNA follows: TGTGCCAGCAGCGAGACAGGGCCCAACACCGGGGAGCTGTTTTTT. Amino acid sequence: CASSETGPNTGELFF.

This chain connects TRBV2 to TRBJ2-7; 9 positions agree with TRBD1. CDR3 length: 15 amino acids. Trimming cost V 5 bases and J 3 bases; bases outside gene matches: 8. CDR1 and CDR2 from the germline V gene are SNHLY and FYNNEI. Here the CDR3 DNA reads TGTGCCAGCAGTCTGGACAGGGGAGGAAGCTACGAGCAGTACTTC. It encodes CASSLDRGGSYEQYF.

The V gene is TRBV19, the J gene TRBJ2-6; TRBD2 might be the D (5 bases). Trimming shortened V by 3 bases and J by 1 base, and 10 bases separated the two germline ends. From germline, CDR1 is LNHDA and CDR2 SQIVND (reference sequence). CDR3 length: 16 residues. The CDR3 coding sequence is TGTGCCAGTAGTATGATCCGGGGATCTGGGGCCAACGTCCTGACTTTC. Protein: CASSMIRGSGANVLTF.

The V call is TRBV6-1, the J call TRBJ2-7; D is undetermined. Trimming shortened V by 6 bases and J by 5 bases, and 20 bases separated the two germline ends. The length of the CDR3 is 15 residues. CDR1 is MNHNS and CDR2 is SASEGT in the germline V gene. CDR3 in amino acids: CASSATLSLSHEQYF. For the CDR3, the DNA is TGTGCCAGCAGCGCTACGTTGAGCCTAAGCCACGAGCAGTACTTC.

The chain links TRBV30 to TRBJ2-5, with 8 nucleotides matching TRBD1. The CDR3 is 17 amino acids. Per the germline V gene, CDR1 is GTSNPN and CDR2 is SVGIG (reference sequence). V lost 0 bases, J lost 5 bases, and 14 bases stayed unmatched. CDR3 DNA: TGTGCCTGGAGTGTTTGGATACCCGGGACAGGCGTGGAGACCCAGTACTTC. This gives the protein CAWSVWIPGTGVETQYF.